Shown below are 23 T cell receptor beta chains from a single sample sequenced in a study of HIV-infected patients and healthy controls. Alpha and beta constant-region primers primed reverse transcription of around 550 ng RNA. Each of the alpha and beta chains got its own library through chain-specific third strand synthesis with indices. MiXCR was run by TCRdb on the 5' RACE reads, yielding one entry per CDR3 protein. The data show under 9,000 distinct CDR3 sequences, around 8.6% seen once. Whole blood was used without fractionation, so all unsorted peripheral T cells were included. Sequencing was performed on blood, taken before antiretroviral therapy. The origin of the receptors is an adult with HIV infection.

This clonotype appeared many times. CDR3 nucleotides: TGTGCCAGCAGCTTCGAGGTTTCTAATTCACCCCTCCACTTT. It is translated as CASSFEVSNSPLHF. The rearrangement uses TRBV5-4 and TRBJ1-6; D gene ambiguous. Germline CDR1 and CDR2: SGHNT and YYREEE (reference sequence). The CDR3 has 14 residues. V lost 2 bases, J lost 6 bases, and 9 bases lay in between.

In this sample, this clonotype turned up many times. This chain links TRBV5-4 with TRBJ2-7; D remains ambiguous. V lost 0 bases to trimming and J lost 0 bases, with 4 bases between them. CDR1 is SGHNT and CDR2 is YYREEE in the germline V gene (reference sequence). The CDR3 consists of 13 residues. The CDR3 spells CASSLDDSYEQYF. The CDR3 nucleotides are TGTGCCAGCAGCTTGGATGACTCCTACGAGCAGTACTTC.

This clonotype was recorded a few times. The chain carries TRBV27 and TRBJ2-4; TRBD1 matches at 9 bases. The CDR3 is 15 amino acids. The V and J ends lost 6 bases and 8 bases, in that order; junction bases with no gene match: 11. The germline gives CDR1 MNHEY, CDR2 SMNVEV (reference sequence). CDR3 amino acids: CASSSALTGGHIQYF. CDR3 nucleotides: TGTGCCAGCAGCAGTGCTTTGACAGGGGGACACATTCAGTACTTC.

This clonotype was seen ten or more times. CDR3 in amino acids: CAISDSPIYGYTF. DNA for the CDR3: TGTGCCATCAGTGACAGCCCAATCTATGGCTACACCTTC. The chain has TRBV10-3 and TRBJ1-2; D is undetermined. V lost 3 bases to trimming and J lost 4 bases, with 9 bases between them. Germline values: CDR1 ENHRY, CDR2 SYGVKD. This CDR3 region has 13 residues.

In its sample, this clonotype is medium-sized (0.01 to 0.1%). The V and J genes are TRBV29-1 and TRBJ2-7; D could derive from TRBD1 or TRBD2 (5 bases each). The V gene lost 0 bases and the J gene lost 7 bases, with 16 bases spanning the gap. The CDR3 contains 14 residues. CDR1 SQVTM and CDR2 ANQGSEA come from the germline V gene. This CDR3 reads CSVEDREKFREQYF. The CDR3 DNA sequence: TGCAGCGTTGAAGACAGGGAGAAGTTTCGGGAGCAGTACTTC.

This rearrangement joins TRBV10-2 to TRBJ2-2, with a weak D call TRBD2 (5 bases). Trimming pared 2 bases from V and 6 bases from J, leaving 13 bases between. The germline gives CDR1 WSHSY, CDR2 SAAADI. The CDR3 runs 15 residues. The CDR3 reads CASSETLAPAGELFF. Written as DNA, the CDR3 is TGCGCCAGCAGTGAGACCCTAGCTCCCGCCGGGGAGCTGTTTTTT.

By frequency in the sample, this clonotype is medium-sized. V usage is TRBV19 and J usage is TRBJ1-4; D not resolved. Between the trimmed V and J ends, which lost 4 bases and 8 bases, there was a span of 20 bases. Looked up from germline, CDR1 is LNHDA and CDR2 is SQIVND (reference sequence). This CDR3 is built from 16 residues. The DNA for the CDR3 is TGTGCCAGTAGTACTTGGACCACAGATTTAAACGAAAAACTGTTTTTT. Its protein is CASSTWTTDLNEKLFF.

This clonotype was seen many times. The rearrangement links TRBV30 to TRBJ1-1; D remains unclear. CDR3 length equals 13 residues. Germline V gene data show CDR1 as GTSNPN and CDR2 as SVGIG (reference sequence). Trimming cost V 8 bases and J 5 bases, with 18 bases left between them. This CDR3 is CAQRKGSSTEAFF. CDR3 in DNA: TGTGCCCAGCGGAAGGGATCGTCGACTGAAGCTTTCTTT.

The J gene is TRBJ2-3, the V gene TRBV20-1; TRBD2 is a possible D gene (7 bases). The germline CDR1 and CDR2 sequences are DFQATT and SNEGSKA (reference sequence). The CDR3 runs to 14 residues. V lost 3 bases and J 2 bases, leaving 12 bases between the germline ends. The CDR3 region has the DNA TGCAGTGCTAGTGGGCGGGGGCACACAGATACGCAGTATTTT. It codes for CSASGRGHTDTQYF.

By share, this clonotype counts as medium-sized. The CDR3 sequence is CASSAPWDSTEAFF. CDR3 sequence (DNA): TGTGCCAGCAGCGCCCCTTGGGATAGCACTGAAGCTTTCTTT. The chain couples TRBV7-9 to TRBJ1-1; no clear D. Trimming removed 5 bases at V and 4 bases at J, with 14 bases between. The CDR3 covers 14 residues. Germline CDR1 and CDR2: SEHNR and FQNEAQ (reference sequence).

This clonotype was seen more than once but under ten times. The CDR3 coding sequence is TGTGCCAGTAGTCCGAGGGACAGGGAAGTGGGGGAGCAGTTCTTC. As protein: CASSPRDREVGEQFF. The chain is built from TRBV19 and TRBJ2-1; TRBD1 agrees at 9 bases. The CDR3 length is 15 residues. Germline CDR1 reads LNHDA; CDR2 reads SQIVND (reference sequence). The ends lost 5 bases at V and 10 bases at J; junction bases unmatched: 12.

The chain carries TRBV7-8 and TRBJ1-2; 9 bases align to TRBD1. V was pared by 0 bases and J by 2 bases, with 4 bases of the junction left unmatched. The CDR3 consists of 16 residues. Germline values: CDR1 SGHVS, CDR2 FQNEAQ. The CDR3 nucleotides are TGTGCCAGCAGCTTAGCGTTAGGACAGGGGAACTATGGCTACACCTTC. Protein product: CASSLALGQGNYGYTF.

This clonotype was seen at least ten times. The chain carries TRBV7-9 and TRBJ1-1, with 9 bases that match TRBD1. CDR1 SEHNR and CDR2 FQNEAQ come from the germline V gene (reference sequence). This CDR3 contains 19 residues. Losses at the gene ends were 1 base for V and 6 bases for J; bases not matched to a gene: 18. The CDR3 DNA sequence: TGTGCCAGCAGCTTAGGCGGGACAGGGTCGATGCGGAGGGACCCTGAAGCTTTCTTT. Translation gives CASSLGGTGSMRRDPEAFF.

In its sample, this clonotype ranks as medium-sized (0.01 to 0.1%). The chain combines TRBV20-1 with TRBJ1-1; 8 nucleotides match TRBD1. Germline V lookup: CDR1 DFQATT, CDR2 SNEGSKA (reference sequence). The CDR3 covers 14 residues. The trim removed 8 bases at V and 4 bases at J, leaving 12 bases unmatched. CDR3 bases: TGCAGTCTTAATTCTACAGGGGGGAGCACTGAAGCTTTCTTT. The encoded protein is CSLNSTGGSTEAFF.

By sample fraction, this clonotype is medium-sized. This chain connects TRBV29-1 to TRBJ2-3; 8 positions agree with TRBD2. The V gene's germline CDR1 is SQVTM and CDR2 ANQGSEA. After removal of 7 bases from V and 0 bases from J, the junction contained 15 bases not matched to a gene. The CDR3 totals 17 residues. CDR3 sequence (DNA): TGCAGCGCCGGGAGGGTACTGGCGGAGGGGAGCACAGATACGCAGTATTTT. Its translation is CSAGRVLAEGSTDTQYF.

This clonotype was recorded many times. The J gene is TRBJ1-1, the V gene TRBV12-3 or TRBV12-4, with D possibly TRBD1 on 5 matching bases. Between the trimmed V and J ends, which lost 7 bases and 3 bases, there was a span of 12 bases. The CDR3 has 13 residues. For the CDR3, the DNA is TGTGCCAGCAAAAAAGGACAAGACACTGAAGCTTTCTTT. This translates into CASKKGQDTEAFF.

This clonotype was detected a few times. The rearrangement links TRBV7-9 to TRBJ2-1; 13 nucleotides agree with TRBD2. With 0 bases clipped from V and 16 bases from J, the junction kept 6 bases outside the gene matches. The CDR3 has 14 amino acids. The germline CDR1 and CDR2 sequences are SEHNR and FQNEAQ (reference sequence). The CDR3 here is CASSLAGTSGAEFF. DNA of the CDR3: TGTGCCAGCAGCTTAGCGGGGACTAGCGGGGCTGAATTCTTC.

This clonotype has ten or more counts. The rearrangement links TRBV6-5 to TRBJ1-6; no firm D call. This CDR3 has 14 amino acids. V was clipped by 3 bases and J by 8 bases, with 11 bases between them. The germline gives CDR1 MNHEY, CDR2 SVGAGI. CDR3: CASSYGRTDSPLHF. The DNA of the CDR3 is TGTGCCAGCAGTTATGGGCGGACGGATTCACCCCTCCACTTT.

In its sample, this clonotype ranks as medium-sized. This chain connects TRBV3-1 to TRBJ1-2; 7 positions agree with TRBD1. Germline lookup yields CDR1 LGHDT and CDR2 YNNKEL (reference sequence). The CDR3 is made up of 16 amino acids. J lost 4 bases, V lost 4 bases, and 12 bases had no gene match. DNA for the CDR3: TGTGCCAGCAGCCCCCCGGGGACAGTGGGAATCTATGGCTACACCTTC. Residues: CASSPPGTVGIYGYTF.

This clonotype is labeled as medium-sized. The gene calls are TRBV11-2 and TRBJ2-1; possibly TRBD2 for D (5 bases). This CDR3 spans 17 amino acids. The germline V and J ends were trimmed by 3 bases and 0 bases, with 15 bases remaining between them. Per the germline V gene, CDR1 is SGHAT and CDR2 is FQNNGV. The CDR3 reads CASSFGPGLSSYNEQFF. In DNA form, the CDR3 reads TGTGCCAGCAGCTTCGGTCCGGGGTTAAGCTCCTACAATGAGCAGTTCTTC. Together with reference TRBV11-2 and TRBJ2-1, the CDR3 gives the full variable domain: EAGVAQSPRYKIIEKRQSVAFWCNPISGHATLYWYQQILGQGPKLLIQFQNNGVVDDSQLPKDRFSAERLKGVDSTLKIQPAKLEDSAVYLCASSFGPGLSSYNEQFFGPGTRLTVL.

This clonotype is judged medium-sized. The V gene is TRBV6-6, the J gene TRBJ1-1; TRBD1 matches 9 bases. The trim removed 8 bases at V and 8 bases at J, leaving 9 bases unmatched. This CDR3 contains 13 residues. Germline V CDR1 and CDR2: MNHNY, SVGAGI (reference sequence). DNA of the CDR3: TGTGCCAGCGAGGGACAGGGTGGTAAGGAAGCTTTCTTT. Its protein is CASEGQGGKEAFF.

By sample fraction, this clonotype is medium-sized (0.01 to 0.1%). J is TRBJ2-7 and V is TRBV13; D is undetermined. Trimming left V 5 bases short and J 2 bases short, with 7 bases between. Germline assignment: CDR1 PRHDT and CDR2 FYEKMQ (reference sequence). CDR3 length: 12 residues. CDR3 protein: CASSQRPYEQYF. The DNA for the CDR3 is TGTGCCAGCAGCCAAAGACCCTACGAGCAGTACTTC.

This clonotype was recorded only once. The V and J genes are TRBV15 and TRBJ2-3; D is tentatively TRBD1 or TRBD2 (5 bases each). V was shortened by 5 bases and J by 10 bases, with 22 bases between the two germline ends. Germline V gives CDR1 LNHNV, CDR2 YYDKDF (reference sequence). The CDR3 consists of 15 residues. CDR3 DNA: TGTGCCACCAGCGGGGCCGGGACCCCTGATCGGGCGCAGTATTTT. Encoded protein: CATSGAGTPDRAQYF.